This is a list of T cell receptor beta chains from one sample in a study of blood T cell repertoires in COVID-19. Only in-frame clones appear in the TCRdb table, and some are missing; sequencing was by immunoSEQ multiplex PCR. The sample has approximately 210,000 clones, 80% to 85% seen once. The material sequenced was peripheral blood. The receptors were gathered from a man in his thirties or forties with active or convalescent COVID-19. CDR3s include the opening cysteine and the closing phenylalanine or tryptophan. A D gene is named only where the DNA matches it firmly. Clone size is stated in some rows and not others, as once, few, many or a class when expanded.

>TRBJ1-1|TRBV23-1|.|TRBD1
CASSHGQGVRTEAFF
TGCGCCAGCAGTCACGGACAGGGGGTTAGGACTGAAGCTTTCTTT
>TRBJ1-1|TRBV5-1|.|.
CASRAGPNTEAFF
TGCGCCAGCAGGGCGGGGCCGAACACTGAAGCTTTCTTT
>TRBJ2-1|TRBV6-2/TRBV6-3|.|.
CASSSTRAEQFF
TGTGCCAGCAGCTCCACTAGGGCTGAGCAGTTCTTC
>TRBJ1-4|TRBV9|.|TRBD1
CASSATGTGVNEKLFF
TGTGCCAGCAGCGCCACCGGGACAGGGGTAAATGAAAAACTGTTTTTT
>TRBJ1-1|TRBV12-3/TRBV12-4|.|.
CASSQRGTEAFF
TGTGCCAGCAGTCAAAGGGGGACTGAAGCTTTCTTT
>TRBJ2-7|TRBV4-3|.|TRBD1
CASSQETQGDYEQYF
TGCGCCAGCAGCCAAGAGACACAGGGGGACTACGAGCAGTACTTC
>TRBJ1-6|TRBV6-6|.|TRBD1
CASSYGQGNNSPLHF
TGTGCCAGCAGCTACGGACAGGGTAATAATTCACCCCTCCACTTT
>TRBJ1-4|TRBV28|.|.
CASSGQKGKQNEKLFF
TGTGCCAGCAGCGGACAAAAGGGAAAACAGAATGAAAAACTGTTTTTT
>TRBJ1-4|TRBV28|.|TRBD1
CASSTIFRDRFTTNEKLFF
TGTGCCAGCAGCACAATCTTCCGGGACAGGTTTACGACTAATGAAAAACTGTTTTTT
>TRBJ1-5|TRBV2|.|TRBD1
CASSETLTGSIQPQHF
TGTGCCAGCAGTGAGACACTGACAGGGTCCATTCAGCCCCAGCATTTT
>TRBJ2-5|TRBV27|.|.
CASSSHFRTGSQETQYF
TGTGCCAGCAGTTCTCATTTCCGGACGGGATCCCAAGAGACCCAGTACTTC
>TRBJ1-2|TRBV28|.|TRBD1
CASSLTGVLRYGYTF
TGTGCCAGCAGCTTAACAGGGGTTTTACGTTATGGCTACACCTTC
>TRBJ2-4|TRBV5-1|many|TRBD1
CASSPGQAKGENIQYF
TGCGCCAGCAGCCCGGGACAGGCCAAAGGGGAGAACATTCAGTACTTC
>TRBJ2-5|TRBV6-1|.|.
CASSEGSSRGETQYF
TGTGCCAGCAGTGAAGGGTCTAGTCGAGGGGAGACCCAGTACTTC
>TRBJ1-1|TRBV30|.|.
CAWSPQGFEAFF
TGTGCCTGGAGCCCCCAGGGGTTTGAAGCTTTCTTT
>TRBJ1-5|TRBV12-3/TRBV12-4|.|TRBD1
CASSLNRGQPQHF
TGTGCCAGCAGTCTAAACAGGGGTCAGCCCCAGCATTTT
>TRBJ2-7|TRBV7-2|.|.
CASSLRQRTYEQYF
TGTGCCAGCAGCTTAAGACAGCGCACCTACGAGCAGTACTTC
>TRBJ1-5|TRBV7-2|.|.
CASSPPGSNQPQHF
TGTGCCAGCAGCCCCCCAGGGAGCAATCAGCCCCAGCATTTT
>TRBJ2-3|TRBV4-2|.|.
CASSQRTPTMQYF
TGTGCCAGCAGCCAAAGGACCCCGACTATGCAGTATTTT
>TRBJ2-7|TRBV6-5|.|TRBD1
CASRQGAYEQYF
TGTGCCAGCAGACAGGGGGCCTACGAGCAGTACTTC
>TRBJ1-2|TRBV10-3|.|.
CAISESNGANYGYTF
TGTGCCATCAGTGAGTCGAACGGAGCTAACTATGGCTACACCTTC
>TRBJ1-2|TRBV2|few|TRBD1
CASSLMTGVYGYTF
TGTGCCAGCAGTCTAATGACAGGGGTATATGGCTACACCTTC